This T cell receptor beta chain appears in the sequencing data of a study of monozygotic twins with inflammatory bowel disease (dated by TCRdb to the late 2010s). Turning to the overall study: The full study comprised some 30 monozygotic twin pairs: nine German pairs (four IBD-concordant, five IBD-discordant) and 19 IBD-discordant Danish pairs. Disease-associated traits were sought mainly through comparisons between IBD patients and their genetically identical healthy co-twins within discordant pairs. Each individual had, on average, about 151 000 unique TCRalpha sequences and 181 000 unique TCRbeta sequences available for analysis. What the study reported, not specific to this receptor: Because patients received different immunosuppressive treatments, the repertoires may have picked up extra background noise and variability between individuals. Distinction between different T cell subtypes could not be achieved in the analysis. Compared with healthy twins, IBD patients shared fewer clonotypes with other individuals, and the difference was most pronounced in patients with signs of disease activity. Measured by the inverse Simpson index, TCRbeta repertoire diversity was lower in IBD patients than in their healthy co-twins. Repertoire similarity did not differ between concordant and discordant twins, possibly due to limited statistical power. No single strong signal or clonotype linked to IBD turned up in the results, so the idea that one exists was not supported.

Concerning this clonotype: Its recognized antigen is unknown.

An approximately 2.3 ml peripheral blood sample was drawn into PAXgene tubes per donor and stored at -80°C. Total RNA was isolated from whole blood with the PAXgene blood miRNA kit on an automated QIAcube, without T cell sorting. Peripheral blood from monozygotic twin pairs, either concordant or discordant for inflammatory bowel disease, underwent deep TCRalpha and TCRbeta repertoire profiling that used unique molecular barcoding. Smoking habits were recorded for all twin pairs, with individuals classified as current, former or never smokers. Reading the germline V gene gives CDR1 KGHDR and CDR2 SFDVKD. The CDR3 numbers 16 residues from cysteine through phenylalanine. The DNA sequence is not available. Libraries came from 5' RACE. The input for every TCR library was around 3.5 ug of total RNA. For each sample, cDNA synthesis with SMARTScribe reverse transcriptase was split into eight separate reactions. During cDNA synthesis, template switching was used to introduce unique molecular identifiers that contained a 6-nucleotide sample barcode. TCRalpha and TCRbeta cDNA was amplified by two nested PCRs of roughly 15 and 9 cycles, with bead purification after each PCR. Before amplification, the cDNA was both treated with uracil DNA-glycosylase and purified with the QIAquick PCR purification kit. The second PCR added Illumina TruSeq-compatible adapters along with sample-specific barcodes. TapeStation and Qubit were used to check library quality and concentration, and approximately 5.5 ng of each library went into the pool. The pooled libraries were sequenced with 2 x 100 bp reads and custom sequencing primers on an Illumina HiSeq2500 single-index Rapid Run. The original methods were these. UMI-based consensus assembly with MiGEC version 1.2.6 was used to correct PCR and sequencing errors. MiXCR version 2.1.1 was used to carry out V(D)J alignment, clonotype assembly and CDR3 extraction. To normalise gene usage, clonotype sharing and MAIT/NKT TCR abundance, the top 1000, 10 000 and 20 000 clonotypes in each sample were analysed. Diversity was computed as the inverse Simpson index with the vegan R package after downsampling to 27 000 UMIs. Paired Mann-Whitney U tests on discordant twin pairs were used, with Benjamini-Hochberg multiple-testing correction. TCRdb reanalyzed the reads, keeping one entry per CDR3 protein sequence and omitting DNA. TCRdb, rather than the study authors, made the V and J calls. The table kept for this sample lists approximately 330,000 distinct CDR3 sequences. Around 2% of the sample is held by the ten biggest clonotypes.

This TCR came from a human donor with ulcerative colitis or Crohn's disease, or a healthy co-twin of an affected twin (not recorded which). The sequence links TRBV24-1 to TRBJ2-2; the D call from TCRdb, TRBD1, cannot be confirmed without DNA. Sequencing input: blood. The CDR3 amino acid sequence is: CATSGGQGAPSGELFF.